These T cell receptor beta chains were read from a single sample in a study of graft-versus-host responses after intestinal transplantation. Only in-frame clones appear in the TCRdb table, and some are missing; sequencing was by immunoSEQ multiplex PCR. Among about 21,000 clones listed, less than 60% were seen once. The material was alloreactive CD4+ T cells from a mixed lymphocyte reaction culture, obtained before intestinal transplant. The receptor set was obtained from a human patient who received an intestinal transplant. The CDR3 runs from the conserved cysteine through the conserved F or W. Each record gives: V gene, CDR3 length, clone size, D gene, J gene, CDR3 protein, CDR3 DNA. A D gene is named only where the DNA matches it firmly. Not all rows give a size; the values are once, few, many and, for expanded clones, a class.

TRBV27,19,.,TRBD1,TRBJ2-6,CASSLGPGQGRSGANVLTF,TGTGCCAGCAGTTTAGGTCCTGGACAGGGGCGATCTGGGGCCAACGTCCTGACTTTC
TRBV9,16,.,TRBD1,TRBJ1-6,CASSSRDRGYNSPLHF,TGTGCCAGCAGCTCCCGGGACAGGGGGTATAATTCACCCCTCCACTTT
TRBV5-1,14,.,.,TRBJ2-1,CASTGSRGYNEQFF,TGCGCCAGCACGGGGTCCCGAGGGTACAATGAGCAGTTCTTC
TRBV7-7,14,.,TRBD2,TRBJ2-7,CASSQRGGMDEQYF,TGTGCTAGCAGCCAGCGGGGGGGCATGGACGAGCAGTACTTC
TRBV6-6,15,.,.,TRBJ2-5,CASSYGGATTGAQYF,TGTGCCAGCAGTTACGGGGGGGCCACTACCGGGGCCCAGTACTTC
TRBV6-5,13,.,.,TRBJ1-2,CASSYSGVYGYTF,TGTGCCAGCAGTTACTCAGGGGTCTATGGCTACACCTTC
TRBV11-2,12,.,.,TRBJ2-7,CASSPMGGRQYF,TGTGCCAGCAGCCCGATGGGGGGAAGGCAGTACTTC
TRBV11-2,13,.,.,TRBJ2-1,CASSLDRRGEQFF,TGTGCCAGCAGCTTAGATCGTAGGGGTGAGCAGTTCTTC
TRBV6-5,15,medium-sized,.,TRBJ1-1,CASSYSQDMNTEAFF,TGTGCCAGCAGTTACTCACAGGATATGAACACTGAAGCTTTCTTT
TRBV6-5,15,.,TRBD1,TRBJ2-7,CASSYRDRGPNEQYF,TGTGCCAGCAGTTACCGCGACAGGGGGCCAAACGAGCAGTACTTC
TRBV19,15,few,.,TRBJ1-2,CASTRASGTNYGYTF,TGTGCCAGTACGAGGGCAAGCGGTACGAACTATGGCTACACCTTC
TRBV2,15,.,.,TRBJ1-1,CASSETPGGNTEAFF,TGTGCCAGCAGTGAAACCCCGGGGGGAAACACTGAAGCTTTCTTT
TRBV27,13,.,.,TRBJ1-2,CASSLSRGDGYTF,TGTGCCAGCAGTTTATCGCGGGGTGATGGCTACACCTTC
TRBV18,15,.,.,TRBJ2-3,CASSPNRVRTDTQYF,TGTGCCAGCTCACCCAACAGAGTCCGCACAGATACGCAGTATTTT
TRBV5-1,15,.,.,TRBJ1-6,CASSLAGFVGSPLHF,TGCGCCAGCAGCTTGGCAGGGTTTGTGGGTTCACCCCTCCACTTT
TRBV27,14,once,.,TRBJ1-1,CASSYAGGHTEAFF,TGTGCCAGCAGTTACGCGGGGGGACACACTGAAGCTTTCTTT
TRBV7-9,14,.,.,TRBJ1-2,CASSLVPTSSGYTF,TGTGCCAGCAGCTTAGTCCCTACGTCCTCTGGCTACACCTTC
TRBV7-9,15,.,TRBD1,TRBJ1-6,CASSLPGQEYSPLHF,TGTGCCAGCAGCTTACCCGGACAGGAGTATTCACCCCTCCACTTT
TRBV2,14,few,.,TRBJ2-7,CASRQTVNSYEQYF,TGTGCCAGCAGACAGACAGTTAACTCCTACGAGCAGTACTTC
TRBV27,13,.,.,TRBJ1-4,CASSHRQNEKLFF,TGTGCCAGCAGTCACCGACAGAACGAAAAACTGTTTTTT
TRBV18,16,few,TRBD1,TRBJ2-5,CASSQDRGLLQETQYF,TGTGCCAGCTCACAGGACAGGGGGCTTCTCCAAGAGACCCAGTACTTC
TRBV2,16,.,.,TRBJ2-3,CASSSRGGAVTDTQYF,TGTGCCAGCAGTTCTCGAGGGGGGGCCGTGACAGATACGCAGTATTTT
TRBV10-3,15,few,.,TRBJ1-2,CAISEGDRPNYGYTF,TGTGCCATCAGTGAGGGAGACAGACCGAACTATGGCTACACCTTC
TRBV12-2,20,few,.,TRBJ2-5,CASRLPPILAGGQRGETQYF,TGTGCAAGTCGCTTACCCCCCATTTTGGCGGGGGGCCAGAGGGGGGAGACCCAGTACTTC
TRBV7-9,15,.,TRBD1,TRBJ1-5,CASSPGTGGDQPQHF,TGTGCCAGCAGCCCCGGGACAGGGGGAGATCAGCCCCAGCATTTT
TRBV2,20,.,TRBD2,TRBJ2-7,CASRDERWAYAGVSSYEQYF,TGTGCCAGCAGAGACGAAAGGTGGGCCTACGCGGGGGTGAGCTCCTACGAGCAGTACTTC
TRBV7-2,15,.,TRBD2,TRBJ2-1,CASSLTGTTYNEQFF,TGTGCCAGCAGCCTAACCGGGACTACCTACAATGAGCAGTTCTTC
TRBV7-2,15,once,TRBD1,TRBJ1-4,CASSTWTGQGEKLFF,TGTGCCAGCAGCACCTGGACAGGGCAGGGTGAAAAACTGTTTTTT
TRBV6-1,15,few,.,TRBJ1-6,CASSVMGGGNSPLHF,TGTGCCAGCAGTGTAATGGGGGGAGGCAATTCACCCCTCCACTTT
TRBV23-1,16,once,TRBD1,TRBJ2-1,CASSQSPGTGSNEQFF,TGCGCCAGCAGTCAATCGCCGGGGACAGGCAGTAATGAGCAGTTCTTC
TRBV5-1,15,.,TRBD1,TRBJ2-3,CASSLGTGNTDTQYF,TGCGCCAGCAGCCTCGGGACAGGAAACACAGATACGCAGTATTTT
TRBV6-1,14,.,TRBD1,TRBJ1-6,CATTPTGPNSPLHF,TGTGCCACCACCCCGACAGGGCCCAATTCACCCCTCCACTTT
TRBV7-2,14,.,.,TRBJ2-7,CASSLAGLSYEQYF,TGTGCCAGCAGCTTGGCCGGACTCTCCTACGAGCAGTACTTC
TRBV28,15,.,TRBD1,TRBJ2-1,CASTLGGQGAVEQFF,TGTGCCAGCACCCTGGGGGGACAGGGGGCAGTTGAGCAGTTCTTC
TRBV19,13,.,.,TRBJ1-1,CASRGQLYTEAFF,TGTGCCAGTAGGGGACAACTATACACTGAAGCTTTCTTT
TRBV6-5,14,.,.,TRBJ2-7,CASSFIFQGYEQYF,TGTGCCAGCAGTTTCATCTTCCAGGGTTACGAGCAGTACTTC
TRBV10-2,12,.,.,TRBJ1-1,CASSEGVTEAFF,TGCGCCAGCAGTGAAGGGGTAACTGAAGCTTTCTTT
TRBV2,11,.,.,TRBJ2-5,CASSPQETQYF,TGTGCCAGCAGTCCACAAGAGACCCAGTACTTC
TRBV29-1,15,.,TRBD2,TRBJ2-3,CSATTIAGSTDTQYF,TGCAGCGCTACCACTATAGCGGGGAGCACAGATACGCAGTATTTT
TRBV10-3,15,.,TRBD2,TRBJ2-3,CAIRALAGLGDTQYF,TGTGCCATCAGGGCCCTAGCGGGGCTTGGAGATACGCAGTATTTT